Each of the 23 T cell receptor beta chains below was sequenced from the same sample in a study of blood T cell repertoires in COVID-19. Assay: immunoSEQ multiplex PCR; the TCRdb copy retains only in-frame clones and omits some. The sample lists under 35,000 clones, roughly 85% occurring once. The sample consisted of peripheral blood. These receptors were obtained from a woman aged 45 to 65 with active COVID-19.

This chain connects TRBV7-3 to TRBJ2-1; TRBD2 aligns across 14 bases. This CDR3 is 17 amino acids long. J gave up 7 bases and V 5 bases, and 10 bases lay outside the gene matches. The germline V gene encodes CDR1 SGHTA and CDR2 FQGTGA. The CDR3 nucleotides are TGTGCCAGCAGCCCCCGGACTAGCGGGAGGTATAGAAATGAGCAGTTCTTC. Protein sequence: CASSPRTSGRYRNEQFF.

This clone was detected only once. The rearrangement uses TRBV4-1 and TRBJ2-2; 8 nucleotides match TRBD2. The CDR3 runs to 15 residues. CDR1 and CDR2 (germline): MGHRA, YSYEKL. V lost 3 bases, J lost 1 base, and 1 base stayed unmatched. The CDR3 sequence is CASSQSGGNTGELFF. The CDR3, as DNA: TGCGCCAGCAGCCAGAGCGGGGGGAACACCGGGGAGCTGTTTTTT.

The chain links TRBV7-7 to TRBJ2-3; perhaps TRBD1 as D (6 bases). CDR1 is SSHAT and CDR2 is FNYEAQ in the germline V gene (reference sequence). This CDR3 contains 13 residues. V shed 1 base and J shed 6 bases, with 8 bases lying between them. This chain's CDR3 is CASSLVRGDTQYF. CDR3 nucleotides: TGTGCCAGCAGCTTAGTGAGGGGGGATACGCAGTATTTT.

Only a few counts were recorded for this clone. CDR3 bases: TGTGCCAGTATTGCCTCTAGCGGGACCCACTACAATGAGCAGTTCTTC. This sequence encodes CASIASSGTHYNEQFF. V usage is TRBV19 and J usage is TRBJ2-1, with 9 bases fitting TRBD2. V lost 7 bases, J lost 3 bases, and 10 bases stayed unmatched. Germline V gene data show CDR1 as LNHDA and CDR2 as SQIVND (reference sequence). The CDR3 sequence is 16 residues long.

The CDR3 DNA sequence: TGTGCCAGCAGTGAAGAAATAGCGGGAGGAGGTGAGCAGTTCTTC. It yields the protein CASSEEIAGGGEQFF. The rearrangement joins TRBV2 to TRBJ2-1; 10 nucleotides align to TRBD2. Unmatched junction bases numbered 6, after V lost 1 base and J lost 9 bases. The CDR3 runs 15 residues. The germline gives CDR1 SNHLY, CDR2 FYNNEI.

This chain links TRBV2 with TRBJ2-3; D is possibly TRBD2 (6 bases). CDR1 and CDR2 from the germline V gene are SNHLY and FYNNEI. The CDR3 sequence is 12 residues long. Trimming cost V 9 bases and J 1 base, with 8 bases left between them. The CDR3 nucleotides are TGTGCCAGTTCTAGCGGCACAGATACGCAGTATTTT. Translation gives CASSSGTDTQYF.

The rearrangement joins TRBV12-3 or TRBV12-4 to TRBJ2-1; 10 nucleotides agree with TRBD1. The CDR3 consists of 13 residues. V shed 5 bases and J 14 bases; nucleotides not matched to a gene: 9. CDR3 sequence: CASSPNPGTGEFF. DNA for the CDR3: TGTGCCAGCAGTCCCAACCCCGGGACAGGGGAGTTCTTC.

This clone was seen once. The rearrangement uses TRBV24-1 and TRBJ2-7; 10 bases line up with TRBD1. Germline values: CDR1 KGHDR, CDR2 SFDVKD. Trimming cost V 4 bases and J 4 bases; bases outside gene matches: 6. The length of the CDR3 is 15 residues. The CDR3 loop reads CATSDTTGGGYEQYF. For the CDR3, the DNA is TGTGCCACCAGTGACACGACAGGGGGCGGTTACGAGCAGTACTTC.

This sequence joins TRBV24-1 and TRBJ2-3; D remains ambiguous. V was shortened by 4 bases and J by 4 bases, with 20 bases between the two germline ends. CDR1 and CDR2 (germline): KGHDR, SFDVKD. This CDR3 has 17 amino acids. Here the CDR3 DNA reads TGTGCCACCAGTGAGGCCGGCCTCTCGGTAAGCGCAGATACGCAGTATTTT. Translation gives CATSEAGLSVSADTQYF.

This chain joins TRBV5-4 and TRBJ2-6; possibly TRBD1 for D (5 bases). Trimming removed 2 bases at V and 0 bases at J, with 6 bases between. Germline V gives CDR1 SGHNT, CDR2 YYREEE (reference sequence). CDR3 size: 15 residues. This CDR3 is CASSFRASGANVLTF. Here the CDR3 DNA reads TGTGCCAGCAGCTTCAGGGCCTCTGGGGCCAACGTCCTGACTTTC.

The rearrangement links TRBV12-3 or TRBV12-4 to TRBJ2-5; D perhaps matches TRBD2 (6 bases). The CDR3 is 12 residues long. V was clipped by 6 bases and J by 9 bases, with 14 bases between them. CDR3 sequence: CASSQDYNAQYF. CDR3 bases: TGTGCCAGCAGCCAGGACTACAATGCCCAGTACTTC.

This rearrangement joins TRBV11-3 to TRBJ2-5; 8 nucleotides line up with TRBD1. CDR3 size: 15 residues. Germline trimming cut 4 bases from V and 4 bases from J; bases unmatched to any gene: 8. Germline CDR1 reads SGHNT; CDR2 reads YENEEA. For the CDR3, the DNA is TGTGCCAGCAGCTCTGGACAGGGAGGAGGAGAGACCCAGTACTTC. It specifies CASSSGQGGGETQYF.

The V call is TRBV6-5, the J call TRBJ2-7, with unresolved D. Germline CDR1 reads MNHEY; CDR2 reads SVGAGI. Trimming shortened V by 5 bases and J by 1 base, and 15 bases separated the two germline ends. This CDR3 region has 15 residues. In nucleotides, the CDR3 is TGTGCCAGCAGTATACAGAGCCCTACATCCTACGAGCAGTACTTC. The encoded protein is CASSIQSPTSYEQYF.

J is TRBJ2-1 and V is TRBV9; 8 nucleotides agree with TRBD2. Looked up from germline, CDR1 is SGDLS and CDR2 is YYNGEE. With V trimmed by 0 bases and J by 4 bases, 3 bases remained unmatched. The CDR3 totals 15 residues. This chain's CDR3 is CASSVVSGNYNEQFF. As DNA, the CDR3 is TGTGCCAGCAGCGTAGTTAGCGGGAATTACAATGAGCAGTTCTTC.

The chain combines TRBV2 with TRBJ1-5, with D unresolved. Germline CDR1 and CDR2: SNHLY and FYNNEI. This CDR3 comprises 13 residues. The V gene lost 4 bases and the J gene lost 7 bases, with 11 bases spanning the gap. This CDR3 reads CASSVGVGQPQHF. In DNA form, the CDR3 reads TGTGCCAGCAGTGTCGGGGTGGGACAGCCCCAGCATTTT. Together with reference TRBV2 and TRBJ1-5, the CDR3 gives the full variable domain: EPEVTQTPSHQVTQMGQEVILRCVPISNHLYFYWYRQILGQKVEFLVSFYNNEISEKSEIFDDQFSVERPDGSNFTLKIRSTKLEDSAMYFCASSVGVGQPQHFGDGTRLSIL.

The chain recombines TRBV5-1 with TRBJ1-1; a possible D gene is TRBD1 (5 bases). V lost 2 bases, J lost 3 bases, and 17 bases lay in between. Germline V gene data show CDR1 as SGHRS and CDR2 as YFSETQ. The CDR3 loop spans 16 amino acids. The CDR3 sequence is CASSLRAGLMYTEAFF. The CDR3 region has the DNA TGCGCCAGCAGCTTAAGGGCGGGACTCATGTACACTGAAGCTTTCTTT. Based on the CDR3 plus reference TRBV5-1 and TRBJ1-1, the full variable domain is KAGVTQTPRYLIKTRGQQVTLSCSPISGHRSVSWYQQTPGQGLQFLFEYFSETQRNKGNFPGRFSGRQFSNSRSEMNVSTLELGDSALYLCASSLRAGLMYTEAFFGQGTRLTVV.

J is TRBJ2-5 and V is TRBV5-1; 10 bases align to TRBD1. CDR1 and CDR2 (germline): SGHRS, YFSETQ. V gave up 2 bases and J gave up 5 bases; unmatched junction bases: 12. The CDR3 loop spans 17 amino acids. DNA for the CDR3: TGCGCCAGCAGCTTCGGGACAGGGGAATCTATCGAGGAGACCCAGTACTTC. This sequence encodes CASSFGTGESIEETQYF.

The chain recombines TRBV27 with TRBJ1-2; 7 bases line up with TRBD1. The CDR3 loop spans 14 amino acids. Trimming cost V 0 bases and J 2 bases; bases outside gene matches: 0. Germline loops: CDR1 MNHEY, CDR2 SMNVEV (reference sequence). CDR3 residues: CASSLSQGNYGYTF. The CDR3 region has the DNA TGTGCCAGCAGTTTATCACAGGGGAACTATGGCTACACCTTC.

This clone is judged medium-sized. V gene TRBV2 combines with J gene TRBJ1-3, with 8 bases identical to TRBD1. With 2 bases clipped from V and 0 bases from J, the junction kept 0 bases outside the gene matches. The CDR3 consists of 15 residues. CDR1 is SNHLY, CDR2 FYNNEI, per germline. The CDR3 region has the DNA TGTGCCAGCAGTGAAACAGGGGGCTCTGGAAACACCATATATTTT. This gives the protein CASSETGGSGNTIYF.

In its sample, this clone was seen a few times. V is TRBV7-9 and J is TRBJ1-2; D perhaps matches TRBD1 (5 bases). Trimming pared 5 bases from V and 4 bases from J, leaving 14 bases between. Germline V gene sequence: CDR1 SEHNR, CDR2 FQNEAQ (reference sequence). The CDR3 runs to 14 residues. The CDR3: CASSAGTSSYGYTF. The CDR3 region has the DNA TGTGCCAGCAGCGCCGGGACTTCGTCCTATGGCTACACCTTC.

The rearrangement joins TRBV7-3 to TRBJ1-6; TRBD1 might be the D (5 bases). The germline V gene encodes CDR1 SGHTA and CDR2 FQGTGA. With 1 base removed from V and 5 bases from J, the gap between germline ends came to 6 bases. This CDR3 comprises 14 residues. The CDR3 region is CASSLNRNNSPLHF. In nucleotides, the CDR3 is TGTGCCAGCAGCTTAAACAGGAATAATTCACCCCTCCACTTT.

This clone came up a few times. The rearrangement links TRBV5-8 to TRBJ2-7, with unresolved D. CDR3 size: 12 residues. V was trimmed by 1 base and J by 3 bases, leaving 5 bases between them. Per germline, CDR1 SGHTS and CDR2 YDEGEE. The DNA for the CDR3 is TGTGCCAGCAGCTTGTTATACTACGAGCAGTACTTC. It yields the protein CASSLLYYEQYF.

The DNA of the CDR3 is TGTGCCAGCAGTTCAGGACAGGGGAATTCACCCCTCCACTTT. This encodes CASSSGQGNSPLHF. The chain links TRBV27 to TRBJ1-6; 9 bases align to TRBD1. This CDR3 contains 14 residues. After removal of 4 bases from V and 7 bases from J, the junction contained 2 bases not matched to a gene. Germline V lookup: CDR1 MNHEY, CDR2 SMNVEV (reference sequence).